There are a few counts of the clone carrying this T cell receptor beta chain. This sample stems from a study of identical twins. In germline, CDR1 is SQVTM, CDR2 ANQGSEA. With 3 bases clipped from V and 6 bases from J, the junction kept 7 bases outside the gene matches. There are 14 residues in the CDR3. After template switching added a universal primer site, the resulting cDNA carried unique molecular identifiers. TCRdb redid the calling of the 5' RACE reads with MiXCR, one entry per CDR3 protein. This table has a few hundred thousand distinct CDR3 sequences, approximately 8.6% appearing once. In every case, the donor was a healthy Caucasian. Another study also made use of these data, one on yellow fever vaccine responses in identical twins. As that study records: Each twin's T cell response to the vaccine was reported to look partly convergent and partly personalized.

Source material: CD8+ T cells sorted from blood. The TCR was taken from a woman between 18 and 29 years old in good health. The chain combines TRBV29-1 with TRBJ2-1; 8 bases match TRBD2. The DNA of the CDR3 is TGCAGCGTTGAGTTCCAGCGGGAGTTCAATGAGCAGTTCTTC. Translated: CSVEFQREFNEQFF.